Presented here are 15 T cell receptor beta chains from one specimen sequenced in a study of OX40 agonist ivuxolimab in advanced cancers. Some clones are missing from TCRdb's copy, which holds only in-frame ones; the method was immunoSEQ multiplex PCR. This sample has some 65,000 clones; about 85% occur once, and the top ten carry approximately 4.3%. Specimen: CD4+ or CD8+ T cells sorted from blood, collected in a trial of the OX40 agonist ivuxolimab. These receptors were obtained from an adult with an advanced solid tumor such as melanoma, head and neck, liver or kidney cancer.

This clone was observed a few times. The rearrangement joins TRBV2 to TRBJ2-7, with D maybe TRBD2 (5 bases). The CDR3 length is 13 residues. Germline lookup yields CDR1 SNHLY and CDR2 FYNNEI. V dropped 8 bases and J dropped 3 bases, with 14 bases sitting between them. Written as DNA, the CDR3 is TGTGCCAGCGCAGGACTGCGGATCTACGAGCAGTACTTC. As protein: CASAGLRIYEQYF.

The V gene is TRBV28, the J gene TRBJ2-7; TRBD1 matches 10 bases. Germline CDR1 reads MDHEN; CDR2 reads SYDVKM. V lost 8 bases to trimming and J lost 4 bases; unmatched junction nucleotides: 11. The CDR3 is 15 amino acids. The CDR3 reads CASGGAGQGTYEQYF. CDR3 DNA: TGTGCCAGCGGAGGAGCGGGACAGGGGACATACGAGCAGTACTTC.

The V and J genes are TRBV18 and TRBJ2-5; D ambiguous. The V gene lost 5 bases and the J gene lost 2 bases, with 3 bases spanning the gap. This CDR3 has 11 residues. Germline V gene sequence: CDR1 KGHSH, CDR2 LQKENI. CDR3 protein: CASSKQETQYF. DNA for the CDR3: TGTGCCAGCTCAAAACAAGAGACCCAGTACTTC.

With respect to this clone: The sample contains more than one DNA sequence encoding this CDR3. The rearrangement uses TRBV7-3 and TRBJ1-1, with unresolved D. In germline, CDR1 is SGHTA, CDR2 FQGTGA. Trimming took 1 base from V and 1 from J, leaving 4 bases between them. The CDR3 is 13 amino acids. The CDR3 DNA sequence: TGTGCCAGCAGCTTAAGGGGGAACACTGAAGCTTTCTTT. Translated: CASSLRGNTEAFF.

CDR3 in amino acids: CASSSATVWGPLAYGYTF. The CDR3 bases are TGTGCCAGCAGCTCAGCGACAGTTTGGGGTCCGCTGGCCTATGGCTACACCTTC. The rearrangement links TRBV7-2 to TRBJ1-2, with a tentative D call TRBD1 (5 bases). The ends were cut back, 4 bases at V and 4 bases at J, with 25 bases in the middle. Germline V gene data show CDR1 as SGHTA and CDR2 as FQGNSA. There are 18 residues in the CDR3.

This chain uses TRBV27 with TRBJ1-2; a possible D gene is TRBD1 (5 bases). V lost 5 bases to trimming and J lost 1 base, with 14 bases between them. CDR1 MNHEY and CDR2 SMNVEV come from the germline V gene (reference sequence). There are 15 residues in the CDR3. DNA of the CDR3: TGTGCCAGCAGTCCTGAGGACACCTTTAACTATGGCTACACCTTC. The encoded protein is CASSPEDTFNYGYTF.

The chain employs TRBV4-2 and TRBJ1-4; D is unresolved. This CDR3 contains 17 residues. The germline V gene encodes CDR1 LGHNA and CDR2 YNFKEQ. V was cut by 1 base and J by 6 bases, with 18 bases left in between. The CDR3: CASSQGGFLGRDEKLFF. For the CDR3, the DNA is TGTGCCAGCAGCCAAGGCGGGTTCCTAGGGAGAGATGAAAAACTGTTTTTT.

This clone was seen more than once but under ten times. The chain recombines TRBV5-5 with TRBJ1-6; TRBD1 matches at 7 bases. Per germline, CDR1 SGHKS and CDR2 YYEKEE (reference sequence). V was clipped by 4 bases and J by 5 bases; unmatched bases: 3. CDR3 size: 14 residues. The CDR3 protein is CASSRTGDNSPLHF. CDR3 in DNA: TGTGCCAGCAGCCGCACAGGGGATAATTCACCCCTCCACTTT.

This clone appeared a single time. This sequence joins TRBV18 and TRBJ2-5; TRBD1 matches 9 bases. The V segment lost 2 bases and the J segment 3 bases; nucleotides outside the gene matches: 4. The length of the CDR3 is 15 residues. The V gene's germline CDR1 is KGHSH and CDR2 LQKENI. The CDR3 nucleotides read TGTGCCAGCTCACCAGGGCGACAGGGGGAAGAGACCCAGTACTTC. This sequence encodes CASSPGRQGEETQYF.

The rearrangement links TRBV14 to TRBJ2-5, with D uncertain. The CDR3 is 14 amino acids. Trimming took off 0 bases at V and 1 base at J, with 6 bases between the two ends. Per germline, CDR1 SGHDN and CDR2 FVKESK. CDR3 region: CASSQEEIQETQYF. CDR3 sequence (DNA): TGTGCCAGCAGCCAAGAAGAGATCCAAGAGACCCAGTACTTC. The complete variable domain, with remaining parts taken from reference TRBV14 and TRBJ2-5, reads EAGVTQFPSHSVIEKGQTVTLRCDPISGHDNLYWYRRVMGKEIKFLLHFVKESKQDESGMPNNRFLAERTGGTYSTLKVQPAELEDSGVYFCASSQEEIQETQYFGPGTRLLVL.

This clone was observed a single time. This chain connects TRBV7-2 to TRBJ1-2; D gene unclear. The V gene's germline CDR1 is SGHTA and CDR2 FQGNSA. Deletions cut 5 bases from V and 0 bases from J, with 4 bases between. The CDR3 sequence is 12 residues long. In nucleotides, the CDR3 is TGTGCCAGCAGCCTCGCTAACTATGGCTACACCTTC. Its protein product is CASSLANYGYTF.

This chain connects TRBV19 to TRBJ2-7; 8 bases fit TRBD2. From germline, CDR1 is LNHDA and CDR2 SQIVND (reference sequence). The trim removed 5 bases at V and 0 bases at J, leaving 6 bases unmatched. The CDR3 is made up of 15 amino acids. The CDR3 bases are TGTGCCAGTAGTGCCACCGGGGGGGCCTCCTACGAGCAGTACTTC. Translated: CASSATGGASYEQYF.

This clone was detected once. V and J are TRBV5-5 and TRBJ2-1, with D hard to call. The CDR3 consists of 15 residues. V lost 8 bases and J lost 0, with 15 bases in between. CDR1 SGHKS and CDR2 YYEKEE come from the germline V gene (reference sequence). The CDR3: CASIRTYSSYNEQFF. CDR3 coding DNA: TGTGCCAGTATCCGAACGTACTCCTCCTACAATGAGCAGTTCTTC.

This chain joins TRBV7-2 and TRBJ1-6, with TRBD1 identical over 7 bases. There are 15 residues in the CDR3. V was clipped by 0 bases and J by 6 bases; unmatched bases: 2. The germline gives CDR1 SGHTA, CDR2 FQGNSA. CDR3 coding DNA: TGTGCCAGCAGCTTAGCCGGGACAGCTAATTCACCCCTCCACTTT. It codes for CASSLAGTANSPLHF.

The CDR3 DNA reads as TGTGCCAGCAGGGATCAACAGGGTTGGCAAGAGACCCAGTACTTC. Translation gives CASRDQQGWQETQYF. J is TRBJ2-5 and V is TRBV6-1; D may be TRBD1 (6 bases). The germline V and J ends were trimmed by 6 bases and 2 bases, with 16 bases remaining between them. The length of the CDR3 is 15 residues. Germline V CDR1 and CDR2: MNHNS, SASEGT.